The 30 T cell receptor beta chains below were found in one sample sequenced in a study of blood T cell repertoires in COVID-19. TCRdb keeps only in-frame clones here, not all; method: immunoSEQ multiplex PCR. The data contain under 300,000 clones, around 87% of them seen just once; the ten biggest clones take up approximately 1.7%. Source material: PBMCs or T cells enriched from blood (not recorded which). The receptor source for this set is a woman between 45 and 60 years old who had recovered from COVID-19.

The chain carries TRBV14 and TRBJ2-7; TRBD1 matches 8 bases. The CDR3 is made up of 16 amino acids. Germline V gene data show CDR1 as SGHDN and CDR2 as FVKESK. The V segment lost 1 base and the J segment 1 base; nucleotides outside the gene matches: 6. The CDR3 here is CASSQVLGTGSYEQYF. The CDR3 DNA reads TGTGCCAGCAGCCAAGTCCTCGGGACAGGATCCTACGAGCAGTACTTC.

The chain links TRBV9 to TRBJ2-7, with 8 bases matching TRBD1. V lost 2 bases to trimming and J lost 0 bases; unmatched junction nucleotides: 4. CDR3 length: 15 residues. Germline CDR1 and CDR2: SGDLS and YYNGEE. The CDR3 DNA follows: TGTGCCAGCAGCGTGAGACAGGGGCTCTCCTACGAGCAGTACTTC. Residues: CASSVRQGLSYEQYF.

This clone was counted once. This chain links TRBV12-3 or TRBV12-4 with TRBJ2-5, with 9 positions matching TRBD2. V lost 5 bases, J lost 6 bases, and 4 bases stayed unmatched. The length of the CDR3 is 13 residues. CDR3 bases: TGTGCCAGCAGTGCGGGGGGGGTGAAGACCCAGTACTTC. Its protein is CASSAGGVKTQYF.

The chain carries TRBV7-3 and TRBJ2-1, with TRBD2 as a possible D gene (5 bases). CDR1 is SGHTA and CDR2 is FQGTGA in the germline V gene. The CDR3 is made up of 15 amino acids. V was shortened by 5 bases and J by 0 bases, with 11 bases between the two germline ends. The DNA of the CDR3 is TGTGCCAGCAGCCCAAGCGGTAGCTCCTACAATGAGCAGTTCTTC. Its protein product is CASSPSGSSYNEQFF.

The chain is built from TRBV29-1 and TRBJ1-2; a possible D gene is TRBD1 (5 bases). CDR1 SQVTM and CDR2 ANQGSEA come from the germline V gene. The CDR3 totals 13 residues. V dropped 4 bases and J dropped 4 bases, with 13 bases sitting between them. CDR3 DNA sequence: TGCAGCGTTGGCGTGGGGGGTAGCTATGGCTACACCTTC. Its protein is CSVGVGGSYGYTF.

The chain carries TRBV4-2 and TRBJ2-7; 9 bases agree with TRBD2. Germline-derived CDR1 and CDR2 are LGHNA and YNFKEQ. CDR3 length equals 16 residues. V trimming: 4 bases; J trimming: 6 bases; junction bases outside the gene matches: 13. CDR3 bases: TGTGCCAGCAGCCGGGTTGATAGCGGGAGTCAAGGCGAGCAGTACTTC. It is translated as CASSRVDSGSQGEQYF.

This chain uses TRBV10-3 with TRBJ1-6, with 9 positions matching TRBD1. The V gene end was trimmed by 2 bases and the J gene end by 6 bases; junction bases not matched to a gene: 5. From germline, CDR1 is ENHRY and CDR2 SYGVKD. This CDR3 has 16 amino acids. CDR3 loop: CAISEPPGQGNSPLHF. CDR3 DNA sequence: TGTGCCATCAGTGAGCCCCCGGGACAGGGTAATTCACCCCTCCACTTT.

This clone showed up just once. V is TRBV30 and J is TRBJ1-4; D remains unclear. Germline V lookup: CDR1 GTSNPN, CDR2 SVGIG (reference sequence). The CDR3 length is 12 residues. Trimming pared 0 bases from V and 8 bases from J, leaving 7 bases between. Here the CDR3 DNA reads TGTGCCTGGAGTGTACTACGGGAAAAACTGTTTTTT. Its translation is CAWSVLREKLFF.

The V gene is TRBV29-1, the J gene TRBJ1-4; maybe TRBD1 (6 bases). This CDR3 contains 13 residues. Trimming removed 6 bases at V and 6 bases at J, with 14 bases between. Per germline, CDR1 SQVTM and CDR2 ANQGSEA. The CDR3 is CSVYRVSDEKLFF. CDR3 sequence (DNA): TGCAGCGTGTACAGGGTTTCGGATGAAAAACTGTTTTTT.

V gene TRBV29-1 combines with J gene TRBJ1-2; 7 bases fit TRBD1. The V gene end was trimmed by 4 bases and the J gene end by 4 bases; junction bases not matched to a gene: 3. Per the germline V gene, CDR1 is SQVTM and CDR2 is ANQGSEA. The CDR3 consists of 12 residues. The CDR3 region is CSVGGGGYGYTF. The DNA of the CDR3 is TGCAGCGTTGGAGGGGGCGGCTATGGCTACACCTTC.

The chain carries TRBV3-1 (or the pseudogene TRBV3-2) and TRBJ2-2; perhaps TRBD2 as D (5 bases). This CDR3 region has 13 residues. Germline V gene lookup returns CDR1 LGHDT and CDR2 YNNKEL (reference sequence). Trimming shortened V by 8 bases and J by 6 bases, and 13 bases separated the two germline ends. Here the CDR3 DNA reads TGTGCCAGCCAAGCCACTAGGGCCGGGGAGCTGTTTTTT. This translates into CASQATRAGELFF.

The chain carries TRBV11-3 and TRBJ2-1; TRBD2 matches 8 bases. This CDR3 contains 15 residues. CDR1 and CDR2 from the germline V gene are SGHNT and YENEEA. Trimming at V came to 1 base and at J to 9 bases, leaving 8 bases not matched to a gene. CDR3 in DNA: TGTGCCAGCAGCTTAGCCAGCGGGAGTTATTCTGAGCAGTTCTTC. It is translated as CASSLASGSYSEQFF.

This clone was recorded only once. The V call is TRBV18, the J call TRBJ2-3; D is possibly TRBD1 (6 bases). CDR3 length: 16 amino acids. Trimming left V 0 bases short and J 2 bases short, with 12 bases between. The germline CDR1 and CDR2 sequences are KGHSH and LQKENI. DNA of the CDR3: TGTGCCAGCTCACCACCTGGCAGGGGACCCACAGATACGCAGTATTTT. Its protein is CASSPPGRGPTDTQYF.

The chain couples TRBV19 to TRBJ1-1, with a possible D match to TRBD1 (5 bases). This CDR3 is built from 14 residues. From germline, CDR1 is LNHDA and CDR2 SQIVND (reference sequence). The germline V and J ends were trimmed by 6 bases and 7 bases, with 18 bases remaining between them. The CDR3 spells CASRNFRALGEAFF. As DNA, the CDR3 is TGTGCCAGTAGGAATTTCAGGGCATTGGGTGAAGCTTTCTTT.

A single count supports this clone. The chain uses TRBV3-1 (or the pseudogene TRBV3-2) and TRBJ1-1; 8 bases are shared with TRBD1. In germline, CDR1 is LGHDT, CDR2 YNNKEL (reference sequence). Trimming removed 2 bases from V and 7 bases from J; junction bases left unmatched: 3. This CDR3 is built from 13 residues. CDR3 protein: CASSQPGQVEAFF. In nucleotides, the CDR3 is TGTGCCAGCAGCCAACCGGGACAGGTTGAAGCTTTCTTT.

This chain uses TRBV19 with TRBJ1-5; 7 bases are a match to TRBD1. CDR3 length equals 17 residues. From germline, CDR1 is LNHDA and CDR2 SQIVND (reference sequence). After removal of 4 bases from V and 1 base from J, the junction contained 10 bases not matched to a gene. This CDR3 reads CASSKSTGRFSNQPQHF. The CDR3 DNA sequence: TGTGCCAGTAGTAAATCGACAGGGAGGTTCAGCAATCAGCCCCAGCATTTT.

This clone has more than one count but fewer than ten. V usage is TRBV2 and J usage is TRBJ1-1, with 7 bases aligning to TRBD1. CDR3 length: 12 residues. The germline V gene has CDR1 SNHLY and CDR2 FYNNEI. J gave up 5 bases and V 6 bases, and 3 bases lay outside the gene matches. Here the CDR3 DNA reads TGTGCCAGCAGGCCACAGGGGACTGAAGCTTTCTTT. It is translated as CASRPQGTEAFF.

The chain links TRBV6-4 to TRBJ1-2; D is possibly TRBD1 (5 bases). The CDR3 contains 12 residues. Per the germline V gene, CDR1 is MRHNA and CDR2 is SNTAGT. The germline V and J ends were trimmed by 5 bases and 7 bases, with 11 bases remaining between them. CDR3 residues: CASSLGVGGYTF. CDR3 in DNA: TGTGCCAGCAGTTTAGGGGTGGGTGGCTACACCTTC.

The chain is built from TRBV5-8 and TRBJ1-1; D remains ambiguous. The V gene lost 7 bases and the J gene lost 1 base, with 11 bases spanning the gap. Per germline, CDR1 SGHTS and CDR2 YDEGEE. The CDR3 contains 13 residues. CDR3 region: CASDRRRNTEAFF. The CDR3 DNA is TGTGCCAGCGATAGGAGGAGGAACACTGAAGCTTTCTTT.

This clone was seen only once. The genes are TRBV5-1 and TRBJ1-1; D remains ambiguous. Germline V lookup: CDR1 SGHRS, CDR2 YFSETQ. The CDR3 has 13 amino acids. The V and J ends lost 4 bases and 1 base respectively, with 8 bases between them. The DNA for the CDR3 is TGCGCCAGCAGCCTCGGGAGGAACACTGAAGCTTTCTTT. Translating gives CASSLGRNTEAFF.

The genes are TRBV2 and TRBJ2-1, with 11 bases identical to TRBD2. The CDR3 length is 15 residues. Germline V lookup: CDR1 SNHLY, CDR2 FYNNEI. V lost 5 bases and J lost 4; bases outside the gene matches: 4. The CDR3, as DNA: TGTGCCAGCAGTACGGGACTAGCGGCGTACAATGAGCAGTTCTTC. Residues: CASSTGLAAYNEQFF.

The chain recombines TRBV27 with TRBJ2-3; 9 bases are a match to TRBD1. The length of the CDR3 is 14 residues. Per the germline V gene, CDR1 is MNHEY and CDR2 is SMNVEV (reference sequence). After removal of 5 bases from V and 4 bases from J, the junction contained 4 bases not matched to a gene. The CDR3 protein is CASSGRTGADTQYF. The CDR3 nucleotides read TGTGCCAGCAGTGGTCGGACAGGGGCAGATACGCAGTATTTT.

The chain has TRBV5-1 and TRBJ2-3; the D gene is possibly TRBD1 (5 bases). The CDR3 is 13 amino acids. Germline V gives CDR1 SGHRS, CDR2 YFSETQ. Trimming stripped 3 bases from V and 8 bases from J, with 13 bases between. The CDR3 sequence: CASSSPDIGTQYF. CDR3 coding DNA: TGCGCCAGCAGCTCCCCGGACATCGGTACGCAGTATTTT.

The chain joins TRBV7-2 to TRBJ2-7; 9 nucleotides agree with TRBD2. Germline V gene lookup returns CDR1 SGHTA and CDR2 FQGNSA. The V and J ends lost 4 bases and 9 bases, in that order; junction bases with no gene match: 10. The CDR3 consists of 14 residues. The CDR3 is CASSSTSGPLGQYF. The CDR3 nucleotides read TGTGCCAGCAGCTCGACTAGCGGACCTTTGGGGCAGTACTTC.

For the CDR3, the DNA is TGTGCCAGCACCAAAGGCGGACTGCCATACAATGAGCAGTTCTTC. Its translation is CASTKGGLPYNEQFF. The V gene is TRBV28, the J gene TRBJ2-1; TRBD2 is a possible D gene (5 bases). Trimming left V 7 bases short and J 4 bases short, with 17 bases between. In germline, CDR1 is MDHEN, CDR2 SYDVKM. The CDR3 totals 15 residues.

The chain carries TRBV5-6 and TRBJ1-2, with TRBD1 as a possible D gene (5 bases). Trimming took 1 base from V and 8 from J, leaving 24 bases between them. The CDR3 sequence is 17 residues long. Germline values: CDR1 SGHDT, CDR2 YYEEEE. The CDR3 protein is CASSLNGLAPGGGGYTF. The CDR3 region has the DNA TGTGCCAGCAGCTTGAACGGGTTGGCTCCTGGGGGAGGAGGCTACACCTTC.

This clone showed up just a few times. The V gene is TRBV27, the J gene TRBJ1-2; perhaps TRBD1 as D (6 bases). This CDR3 contains 12 residues. The V gene's germline CDR1 is MNHEY and CDR2 SMNVEV (reference sequence). Deletions cut 11 bases from V and 1 base from J, with 11 bases between. CDR3: CAPQDSNYGYTF. The CDR3 DNA reads TGTGCCCCCCAGGACAGTAACTATGGCTACACCTTC.

This clone was seen a few times. The rearrangement uses TRBV19 and TRBJ1-1; D is unclear. V gave up 6 bases and J gave up 3 bases, with 11 bases separating them. This CDR3 is 13 amino acids long. Germline V gene sequence: CDR1 LNHDA, CDR2 SQIVND (reference sequence). The CDR3 DNA sequence: TGTGCCAGTAGATGGAGGGAGTACACTGAAGCTTTCTTT. Translation: CASRWREYTEAFF.

This rearrangement joins TRBV19 to TRBJ2-3; 10 positions agree with TRBD2. V lost 4 bases to trimming and J lost 3 bases; unmatched junction nucleotides: 4. The CDR3 is 15 amino acids. Germline V lookup: CDR1 LNHDA, CDR2 SQIVND (reference sequence). CDR3: CASSKAGGVTDTQYF. In DNA, the CDR3 is TGTGCCAGTAGTAAAGCGGGAGGGGTGACAGATACGCAGTATTTT.

The gene calls are TRBV4-3 and TRBJ2-3; tentatively, D is TRBD1 (5 bases). V lost 0 bases and J lost 6, with 7 bases in between. CDR1 is LGHNA and CDR2 is YSLEER in the germline V gene. The CDR3 has 13 residues. CDR3 residues: CASSQDSGDTQYF. CDR3 in DNA: TGCGCCAGCAGCCAAGATTCAGGGGATACGCAGTATTTT.